Below, 26 T cell receptor beta chains from the same sample are listed, as sequenced in a study of response to subunit inactivated influenza vaccine (dated 2018 in TCRdb). Libraries were prepared through RT-PCR. For sequencing, an Illumina HiSeq 2500 was employed. TCRdb cleaned the public reads at Q25 with fastp, built clones with MiXCR and kept in-frame beta chains. Rows with a matching CDR3 protein are joined into one entry that keeps the most common DNA and genes. The sample includes around 600,000 distinct CDR3 sequences, with about 10% observed a single time. The top ten hold roughly 11% of the sample. The same data also contributed to another study, on T cells expressing NK-cell markers. The second source states: TCR beta cDNA libraries were made by 5'RACE template switching that added a universal primer site and unique molecular identifiers.

The sample in question was PBMCs from blood, obtained on the day of vaccination. The source is a man aged 50 to 60 who received an inactivated influenza vaccine. Donor details come from another sample of the same person, matched by shared clones.

The V and J genes are TRBV20-1 and TRBJ1-4; weak D call: TRBD1 (6 bases). CDR1 is DFQATT and CDR2 is SNEGSKA in the germline V gene (reference sequence). The CDR3 has 13 amino acids. V lost 2 bases and J 5 bases, leaving 9 bases between the germline ends. This CDR3 reads CSARRTANEKLFF. In DNA, the CDR3 is TGCAGTGCTAGAAGGACAGCGAATGAAAAACTGTTTTTT.

This sequence joins TRBV20-1 and TRBJ1-1, with 9 bases fitting TRBD1. This CDR3 spans 13 amino acids. The germline V gene has CDR1 DFQATT and CDR2 SNEGSKA (reference sequence). The V gene end was trimmed by 5 bases and the J gene end by 0 bases; junction bases not matched to a gene: 1. The CDR3 DNA is TGCAGTGCTGACAGGGGGATGAACACTGAAGCTTTCTTT. Protein sequence: CSADRGMNTEAFF.

This clonotype occurred a few times. The rearrangement joins TRBV6-5 to TRBJ1-2; the match to TRBD1 covers 8 bases. Germline V gene sequence: CDR1 MNHEY, CDR2 SVGAGI. The CDR3 consists of 15 residues. V shed 0 bases and J 7 bases; nucleotides not matched to a gene: 7. Here the CDR3 reads CASSYSIQGALGYTF. The CDR3 nucleotides read TGTGCCAGCAGTTACTCGATTCAGGGGGCCCTTGGCTACACCTTC.

This clonotype has only a few counts. The V call is TRBV6-5, the J call TRBJ2-1; D is possibly TRBD2 (5 bases). CDR3 length: 15 amino acids. Germline CDR1 reads MNHEY; CDR2 reads SVGAGI. Trimming left V 2 bases short and J 5 bases short, with 13 bases between. The CDR3 region is CASSYLGLGHNEQFF. The CDR3 DNA follows: TGTGCCAGCAGTTACCTCGGACTTGGCCACAATGAGCAGTTCTTC.

This clonotype has just a few counts. The chain carries TRBV7-9 and TRBJ2-1; TRBD2 matches at 9 bases. CDR3 size: 16 residues. Germline trimming cut 1 base from V and 8 bases from J; bases unmatched to any gene: 9. Germline CDR1 SEHNR, CDR2 FQNEAQ (reference sequence). Written as DNA, the CDR3 is TGTGCCAGCAGCTTAGTGCCGCGGGAGGGCCCCGATGAGCAGTTCTTC. It yields the protein CASSLVPREGPDEQFF.

The V call is TRBV11-2, the J call TRBJ2-3, with D unclear. Trimming removed 5 bases at V and 4 bases at J, with 16 bases between. From germline, CDR1 is SGHAT and CDR2 FQNNGV. The CDR3 is 15 amino acids. The CDR3 coding sequence is TGTGCCAGCAGCCTTGGGCTGGGGTTCGCAGATACGCAGTATTTT. Translating gives CASSLGLGFADTQYF.

This clonotype was picked up a small number of times. The chain combines TRBV11-2 with TRBJ2-5; D remains unclear. V lost 6 bases and J 2 bases, leaving 16 bases between the germline ends. Germline V lookup: CDR1 SGHAT, CDR2 FQNNGV. The CDR3 consists of 15 residues. The CDR3 DNA sequence: TGTGCCAGCAGAAAACCGGGTCACCCTCAAGAGACCCAGTACTTC. This encodes CASRKPGHPQETQYF.

This chain uses TRBV29-1 with TRBJ1-2; D ambiguous. Germline V gene data show CDR1 as SQVTM and CDR2 as ANQGSEA. Between the trimmed V and J ends, which lost 6 bases and 2 bases, there was a span of 16 bases. This CDR3 is built from 14 residues. In nucleotides, the CDR3 is TGCAGCGTACCGGAGGTGAGGGCGAACTATGGCTACACCTTC. This translates into CSVPEVRANYGYTF.

There are a few counts of this clonotype. The rearrangement links TRBV2 to TRBJ2-5; D might be TRBD2 (5 bases). V was cut by 6 bases and J by 5 bases, with 22 bases left in between. From germline, CDR1 is SNHLY and CDR2 FYNNEI. This CDR3 comprises 16 residues. CDR3 sequence (DNA): TGTGCCAGCAGAGAATCCGGGAACCCACCCCGGGAGACCCAGTACTTC. This gives the protein CASRESGNPPRETQYF.

V is TRBV6-5 and J is TRBJ2-2; D not certain. This CDR3 is built from 12 residues. Germline V gene lookup returns CDR1 MNHEY and CDR2 SVGAGI. V was shortened by 7 bases and J by 4 bases, with 7 bases between the two germline ends. The CDR3 DNA follows: TGTGCCAGCAAGGGCCGCACCGGGGAGCTGTTTTTT. As protein: CASKGRTGELFF.

In this sample, this clonotype turned up many times. This chain links TRBV7-8 with TRBJ2-5; D possibly corresponds to TRBD2 (6 bases). Germline CDR1 SGHVS, CDR2 FQNEAQ. The CDR3 is 16 amino acids. V dropped 6 bases and J dropped 3 bases, with 20 bases sitting between them. CDR3 residues: CASSRFGDWKKETQYF. In DNA form, the CDR3 reads TGTGCCAGCAGTAGATTCGGGGACTGGAAGAAAGAGACCCAGTACTTC.

There are a few counts of this clonotype. The chain has TRBV19 and TRBJ2-5; TRBD2 matches 10 bases. Germline V CDR1 and CDR2: LNHDA, SQIVND (reference sequence). After removal of 6 bases from V and 5 bases from J, the junction contained 9 bases not matched to a gene. The CDR3 is 15 amino acids. CDR3 sequence (DNA): TGTGCCAGTAGGGGTCCAGCGGGAGGGAAGGAGACCCAGTACTTC. Its translation is CASRGPAGGKETQYF.

This clonotype was seen more than once but under ten times. The rearrangement links TRBV5-1 to TRBJ2-7, with D tentatively TRBD2 (6 bases). Looked up from germline, CDR1 is SGHRS and CDR2 is YFSETQ. Trimming left V 0 bases short and J 4 bases short, with 20 bases between. This CDR3 spans 17 amino acids. Here the CDR3 reads CASSLVSRGLSLYEQYF. For the CDR3, the DNA is TGCGCCAGCAGCTTGGTATCCCGGGGGTTGAGTCTTTACGAGCAGTACTTC.

This clonotype appeared many times. CDR3 coding DNA: TGTGCCAGCAGCCAAGGGACGGGACAGTGGACTGAGCAGTTCTTC. This translates into CASSQGTGQWTEQFF. The rearrangement joins TRBV14 to TRBJ2-1; 7 bases agree with TRBD1. The germline gives CDR1 SGHDN, CDR2 FVKESK. The CDR3 runs 15 residues. After removal of 1 base from V and 9 bases from J, the junction contained 9 bases not matched to a gene.

This clonotype was counted many times. The chain recombines TRBV5-1 with TRBJ2-3; D is unclear. The ends were cut back, 3 bases at V and 1 base at J, with 6 bases in the middle. The length of the CDR3 is 13 residues. CDR1 and CDR2 (germline): SGHRS, YFSETQ. The CDR3 DNA is TGCGCCAGCAGCTCCCAGGGCACAGATACGCAGTATTTT. Amino acids: CASSSQGTDTQYF. Combining the CDR3 with reference TRBV5-1 and TRBJ2-3 gives the whole variable domain KAGVTQTPRYLIKTRGQQVTLSCSPISGHRSVSWYQQTPGQGLQFLFEYFSETQRNKGNFPGRFSGRQFSNSRSEMNVSTLELGDSALYLCASSSQGTDTQYFGPGTRLTVL.

Remarks on this clonotype: The junction departs from germline at one end; a sequencing error may be responsible. The chain uses TRBV2 and TRBJ2-7; tentative D call: TRBD2 (6 bases). CDR3 size: 15 residues. Per germline, CDR1 SNHLY and CDR2 FYNNEI. This chain's CDR3 is CASREGMGLTYEQYF. CDR3 sequence (DNA): TGTGCCAGCAGGGAAGGGATGGGACTGACCTACGAGCAGTACTTC.

This clonotype was seen a few times. The chain employs TRBV14 and TRBJ2-2; TRBD1 aligns across 8 bases. CDR3 length: 16 residues. The junction had 5 bases not matched to a gene; V was cut back by 1 base and J by 4 bases. Germline V gene sequence: CDR1 SGHDN, CDR2 FVKESK. CDR3 loop: CASSQGQGPSTGELFF. The CDR3 nucleotides are TGTGCCAGCAGCCAAGGACAGGGGCCGAGCACCGGGGAGCTGTTTTTT.

This clonotype turned up a few times. The gene calls are TRBV12-3 or TRBV12-4 and TRBJ2-2; either TRBD1 or TRBD2 may supply D (6 bases each). The CDR3 runs 14 residues. CDR3 residues: CASIGGSNTGELFF. CDR3 DNA: TGTGCTTCGATCGGGGGCTCGAACACCGGGGAGCTGTTTTTT.

The V gene is TRBV5-1, the J gene TRBJ1-1; D gene ambiguous. The germline V gene has CDR1 SGHRS and CDR2 YFSETQ. V was shortened by 0 bases and J by 2 bases, with 11 bases between the two germline ends. This CDR3 region has 15 residues. The CDR3 loop is CASSLAGISNTEAFF. CDR3 bases: TGCGCCAGCAGCTTGGCCGGGATCAGTAACACTGAAGCTTTCTTT. The entire variable domain, with the rest obtained from reference TRBV5-1 and TRBJ1-1, is as follows: KAGVTQTPRYLIKTRGQQVTLSCSPISGHRSVSWYQQTPGQGLQFLFEYFSETQRNKGNFPGRFSGRQFSNSRSEMNVSTLELGDSALYLCASSLAGISNTEAFFGQGTRLTVV.

This clonotype was seen a few times. At one end, the junction sequence differs from germline, possibly due to a read error. This chain links TRBV20-1 with TRBJ2-1; 9 nucleotides match TRBD2. There are 18 residues in the CDR3. Germline CDR1 DFQATT, CDR2 SNEGSKA (reference sequence). Here the CDR3 reads CSARGSSGMGLFLNEQFF. In nucleotides, the CDR3 is TGCAGCGCTAGGGGATCTAGCGGGATGGGTCTGTTTCTCAATGAGCAGTTCTTC.

In its sample, this clonotype was seen a few times. The chain combines TRBV9 with TRBJ2-1; D possibly corresponds to TRBD2 (7 bases). Germline loops: CDR1 SGDLS, CDR2 YYNGEE. Trimming pared 4 bases from V and 4 bases from J, leaving 15 bases between. The CDR3 has 15 amino acids. CDR3 sequence reads: CASSPEGGVYNEQFF. CDR3 DNA: TGTGCCAGCAGCCCCGAGGGGGGGGTGTACAATGAGCAGTTCTTC. The full variable domain, its missing parts supplied by reference TRBV9 and TRBJ2-1, is DSGVTQTPKHLITATGQRVTLRCSPRSGDLSVYWYQQSLDQGLQFLIQYYNGEERAKGNILERFSAQQFPDLHSELNLSSLELGDSALYFCASSPEGGVYNEQFFGPGTRLTVL.

This clonotype was counted only a few times. The chain uses TRBV6-1 and TRBJ2-5; D unresolved. Trimming removed 3 bases from V and 1 base from J, with 6 bases in between. CDR3 length equals 13 residues. Germline values: CDR1 MNHNS, CDR2 SASEGT. The DNA of the CDR3 is TGTGCCAGCAGTGACGGGCCCCAAGAGACCCAGTACTTC. Its protein product is CASSDGPQETQYF.

This clonotype was detected a few times. The rearrangement joins TRBV12-3 or TRBV12-4 to TRBJ2-7, with 7 nucleotides matching TRBD1. CDR3 length: 14 amino acids. V shed 3 bases and J 0 bases; nucleotides not matched to a gene: 2. This chain's CDR3 is CASSFWDSSYEQYF. The CDR3 nucleotides are TGTGCCAGCAGTTTTTGGGACAGCTCCTACGAGCAGTACTTC.

The CDR3 region has the DNA TGCGCCAGCAGCCAAGCTCTAGCGGGGGGCACAGATACGCAGTATTTT. It encodes CASSQALAGGTDTQYF. The J gene is TRBJ2-3, the V gene TRBV4-3; 10 bases are a match to TRBD2. CDR1 and CDR2 from the germline V gene are LGHNA and YSLEER. This CDR3 contains 16 residues. V shed 1 base, J shed 1 base, and the junction held 2 bases outside the gene matches.

This clonotype showed up just a few times. V and J are TRBV5-1 and TRBJ1-2; TRBD1 agrees at 12 bases. The CDR3 loop spans 14 amino acids. V was clipped by 4 bases and J by 10 bases; unmatched bases: 8. Germline V lookup: CDR1 SGHRS, CDR2 YFSETQ. This CDR3 is CASSLTGTGGVYTF. The CDR3, as DNA: TGCGCCAGCAGCCTAACCGGGACAGGGGGCGTCTACACCTTC.

Only a few counts were recorded for this clonotype. Germline and junction disagree at one end, which may indicate a read error. This rearrangement joins TRBV6-5 to TRBJ1-3; TRBD1 is a possible D gene (5 bases). CDR3 size: 15 residues. Germline V gene data show CDR1 as MNHEY and CDR2 as SVGAGI. CDR3 nucleotide sequence: TGTGCCAGCAGTTACTTGGGGGGGTCTGAAAACACCATATATTTT. It is translated as CASSYLGGSENTIYF.